This T cell receptor beta chain was sequenced in a study of control samples from healthy donors and cancer patients. Sequenced by immunoSEQ multiplex PCR; TCRdb stores in-frame clones only, minus some. The repertoire consists of around 110,000 clones, with nearly 95% occurring once and the leading ten covering more than 2%. This CDR3 has 20 amino acids. The TCR was taken from a man younger than 40 in good health. Material: blood. The rearrangement uses TRBV21-1 and TRBJ2-3; the DNA was not used to check the table's D call, TRBD1. TRBV21-1 represents a pseudogene. The CDR3 protein is CASKGPHTGAPRSSTDTQYF. The CDR3 DNA follows: TGTGCCAGCAAAGGCCCCCACACAGGAGCCCCCCGCTCTAGCACAGATACGCAGTATTTT.